The 3 T cell receptor beta chains below were found in one sample sequenced in a study of T cell changes during pregnancy in multiple sclerosis. Data came from immunoSEQ multiplex PCR; TCRdb stores just in-frame clones and leaves some out. Altogether about 24,000 clones are present, 85% to 90% being singletons, with the ten largest covering around 0.93%. This material consisted of CD4+ T cells from peripheral blood mononuclear cells, taken in the second trimester of pregnancy. All receptors derive from a female donor in good health, enrolled as a control in a pregnancy study.

This clone is a singleton in its sample. The CDR3 bases are TGTGCCAGCAGTCGAAGGGTAGCGGGGATCTACGAGCAGTACTTC. Its translation: CASSRRVAGIYEQYF. The chain couples TRBV27 to TRBJ2-7; 8 nucleotides line up with TRBD2. The CDR3 runs 15 residues. CDR1 and CDR2 from the germline V gene are MNHEY and SMNVEV (reference sequence). Trimming cost V 5 bases and J 3 bases; bases outside gene matches: 9.

The chain recombines TRBV6-1 with TRBJ1-1, with no clear D. CDR3 length: 14 residues. The germline V and J ends were trimmed by 4 bases and 2 bases, with 11 bases remaining between them. Looked up from germline, CDR1 is MNHNS and CDR2 is SASEGT. The CDR3 DNA reads as TGTGCCAGCAGTGTAACTTTTAGCAACACTGAAGCTTTCTTT. Translated, it gives CASSVTFSNTEAFF.

V is TRBV7-3 and J is TRBJ2-2; perhaps TRBD2 as D (5 bases). The V gene's germline CDR1 is SGHTA and CDR2 FQGTGA. This CDR3 contains 13 residues. V lost 3 bases and J 6 bases, leaving 8 bases between the germline ends. CDR3 residues: CASSFGGSGELFF. CDR3 coding DNA: TGTGCCAGCAGCTTTGGCGGGTCCGGGGAGCTGTTTTTT.